Listed below are T cell receptor beta chains from one sample, sequenced in a study of CD8 T cells in Susac syndrome. From the immunoSEQ multiplex PCR reads, TCRdb called clonotypes with MiXCR, one entry per CDR3 protein. The sample has around 130,000 distinct CDR3 sequences, less than 95% seen once. The specimen was CD4+ T cells from PBMCs. Every receptor here comes from a human donor with multiple sclerosis. The CDR3 runs from the conserved cysteine through the conserved F or W. D genes are given only for firm matches. Size tells how often a clone was seen (once, few, many) or the class of an expanded clone, and some rows leave it out.

J gene,D gene,V gene,clone size,CDR3 DNA,CDR3 protein
TRBJ2-7,.,TRBV30,few,TGTGCCTGGAGAGGGGCTTACGAGCAGTACTTC,CAWRGAYEQYF
TRBJ2-5,TRBD1,TRBV5-1,.,TGCGCCAGCAGCTTGGCCGCGACAGGGAAGATAACCGAGACCCAGTACTTC,CASSLAATGKITETQYF
TRBJ2-1,.,TRBV5-4,.,TGTGCCAGCAACCCAGCGAAGTCCTACAATGAGCAGTTCTTC,CASNPAKSYNEQFF
TRBJ2-2,.,TRBV12-3/TRBV12-4,.,TGTGCCAGCAGTTCCGAAGGGGCGGACACCGGGGAGCTGTTTTTT,CASSSEGADTGELFF
TRBJ1-1,TRBD1,TRBV6-2/TRBV6-3,once,TGTGCCAGCGTTGGGACAGCTAACATGAACACTGAAGCTTTCTTT,CASVGTANMNTEAFF
TRBJ2-1,.,TRBV19,.,TGTGCCAGTAGTATAGCTGGGGGGTTAAGTGAGCAGTTCTTC,CASSIAGGLSEQFF
TRBJ2-3,.,TRBV20-1,.,TGCAGTGCTAGAGGCCGACCTGGTACGCAGTATTTT,CSARGRPGTQYF
TRBJ2-4,TRBD1,TRBV12-3/TRBV12-4,.,TGTGCCAGCAGACCTGGGGGGACAGGGGTGGGCATTCAGTACTTC,CASRPGGTGVGIQYF
TRBJ2-2,.,TRBV3-1,once,TGTGCCAGCAGCCAATGGGGTCCCGGGGAGCTGTTTTTT,CASSQWGPGELFF
TRBJ1-4,.,TRBV7-9,.,TGTGCCAGCAGCTTCCAGGGTGGAGGTGAAAAACTGTTTTTT,CASSFQGGGEKLFF
TRBJ1-4,.,TRBV5-4,.,TGTGCCAGCAGCGGATTGGGGGACGGAGGAGAAAAACTGTTTTTT,CASSGLGDGGEKLFF
TRBJ1-2,.,TRBV4-1,few,TGCGCCAGCAGCCAAGCAGGCACCTACGGGGGCTACACCTTC,CASSQAGTYGGYTF
TRBJ2-7,.,TRBV5-4,.,TGTGCCAGCAGCCGAAGTGCAGGGATCTCCTACGAGCAGTACTTC,CASSRSAGISYEQYF
TRBJ1-2,.,TRBV30,.,TGTGCCTGGAGTGTACTTCAGGGGACCTATGGCTACACCTTC,CAWSVLQGTYGYTF
TRBJ2-2,.,TRBV18,.,TGTGCCAGCTCACCATCCGGGGAGCTGTTTTTT,CASSPSGELFF
TRBJ2-3,.,TRBV5-1,.,TGCGCCAGCAGCCACGAACAGGGATCCCAGACGGATACGCAGTATTTT,CASSHEQGSQTDTQYF
TRBJ2-1,.,TRBV5-6,.,TGTGCCAGCAGCTTGTCGGGATTCGAACAGTTCTTC,CASSLSGFEQFF
TRBJ2-7,TRBD1,TRBV2,once,TGTGCCAGCAGTGAAAGGGGACAGGGGACCTACGAGCAGTACTTC,CASSERGQGTYEQYF
TRBJ1-1,.,TRBV19,once,TGTGCCAGTAGTAGAGACAGGATCACTGAAGCTTTCTTT,CASSRDRITEAFF
TRBJ1-6,.,TRBV2,.,TGTGCCAGCAGTGAAGGGTCGGTAAGGAATTCACCCCTCCACTTT,CASSEGSVRNSPLHF
TRBJ2-5,TRBD1,TRBV14,.,TGTGCCAGCAGCCGCCGGGACAGGCAAGAGACCCAGTACTTC,CASSRRDRQETQYF
TRBJ2-1,TRBD2,TRBV12-3/TRBV12-4,.,TGTGCCAGCAGGGAAAGCGGGAGGGCAAGTTATGAGCAGTTCTTC,CASRESGRASYEQFF
TRBJ2-2,.,TRBV5-1,.,TGCGCCAGCAGCTTGGCAGCCCACAGCCTCGCGAACACCGGGGAGCTGTTTTTT,CASSLAAHSLANTGELFF
TRBJ1-2,.,TRBV28,.,TGTGCCAGCAGTTTAGGGCAGCCTGGGTATGGCTACACCTTC,CASSLGQPGYGYTF
TRBJ1-1,.,TRBV2,.,TGTGCCAGCAGTGGACAGTCGAACACTGAAGCTTTCTTT,CASSGQSNTEAFF
TRBJ2-3,.,TRBV12-3/TRBV12-4,.,TGTGCCAGCAGTATGACCGAGGGGGGCACAGATACGCAGTATTTT,CASSMTEGGTDTQYF
TRBJ2-2,.,TRBV3-1,.,TGTGCCAGCAGCCAATACCCCGGGACCGGTACCGGGGAGCTGTTTTTT,CASSQYPGTGTGELFF
TRBJ2-2,.,TRBV30,.,TGTGCCTGGAGTGTAGGATTAGCGGCGAACACCGGGGAGCTGTTTTTT,CAWSVGLAANTGELFF